The clone carrying this T cell receptor beta chain was found a few times. Its antigen is unidentified. The CDR3 covers 16 residues. With 2 bases clipped from V and 5 bases from J, the junction kept 11 bases outside the gene matches. Germline CDR1 SGHDN, CDR2 FVKESK. The source of the sample is a study of cytomegalovirus exposure and HLA in healthy donors. Study outcomes and limitations: A later examination showed that TCR association rates differed by HLA locus, with DRB1 most and HLA-C fewest.

Primers: 60 Vbeta forward and 13 Jbeta reverse. TCRdb's table, derived via immunoSEQ multiplex PCR, lists solely in-frame clones and lacks some. The profile shows about 150,000 clones, about 74% of them singletons. V gene TRBV14 combines with J gene TRBJ2-7; 8 bases agree with TRBD2. Input material: PBMCs. This TCR derives from a young man in good health and CMV-seronegative. The chain's CDR3 is CASSQFRIAGYHEQYF. The CDR3 nucleotides read TGTGCCAGCAGCCAATTCAGGATAGCGGGGTACCACGAGCAGTACTTC.